This T cell receptor beta chain was profiled in a study of cytomegalovirus exposure and HLA in healthy donors (dated by TCRdb to the late 2010s). Regarding the study in general: A later analysis indicated that the 95 to 150 validation repertoires were generated on the platform also employed for the approximately 700 repertoires of the first cohort. The aim of the study was to test whether cataloging public T cell receptors could identify signatures of past pathogen exposure. Along with the roughly 670-subject first cohort, a separate validation cohort of over 90 different subjects was used. To predict cytomegalovirus infection status, the study combined high-throughput TCR immunosequencing, statistical association of individual TCRs with disease status, and machine learning. What the study reported, not specific to this receptor: A later analysis had no HLA typing for the validation cohort, so co-occurrence there was scored across all 120 repertoires. A later analysis found that TCRs clustered in the first cohort also tended to co-occur in the 120 validation repertoires, with just under 95% of cluster scores above 0. In vitro tests confirmed that a few of the cytomegalovirus-associated TCR beta chains recognize cytomegalovirus antigens. It was suggested by the authors that the approach could potentially be generalized to other disease states and immunological phenotypes. In the study, 164 TCR beta chains were listed as associated with cytomegalovirus. Most TCR sequences were observed very rarely across donors, whereas some public TCRs were present in many individuals. In both the original and validation cohorts, the classifier was reported to diagnose cytomegalovirus status with high specificity and sensitivity.

Separate from the roughly 660-subject first cohort, the validation cohort of about 130 subjects was the group to which the donors belonged. Library preparation was by the immunoSEQ multiplex PCR assay. Concerning the study's data processing: To diagnose cytomegalovirus status from the catalog of TCR beta chain sequences, a statistical classification framework was built. TCRdb took over this immuneACCESS table, retaining in-frame rearrangements with V and J assigned. Such tables are incomplete; in checked studies, under half of the missing clones stem from an unresolved V gene, and the remainder is unexplained. D and trimming were read from the DNA, whereas the V and J calls and clone size are those reported in that table. The sample includes 90,000 to 130,000 clones, with roughly 90% observed a single time. The ten top clones hold approximately 1.5% of the sample. The CDR1 and CDR2 encoded by the germline V gene are SGHTA and FQGNSA. V is cut back by 3 bases and J by 6 bases, with 3 bases in the junction unmatched. CDR3 length: 13 amino acids, cysteine to phenylalanine. Only the CDR3 DNA stays, 39 bases, in frame from base 1.

Only a few counts were recorded for this clone. Its antigen is not yet known. No base-level quality is on record; no much larger clone is a single base apart. This sequence originates from a woman in her twenties or thirties in good health and CMV-seropositive. The specimen sequenced was PBMCs. This chain joins TRBV7-2 to TRBJ2-7; TRBD1 agrees with 9 junctional bases. CDR3 loop: CASSFGQGREQYF. Here is the DNA: TGTGCCAGCAGCTTCGGACAGGGGCGCGAGCAGTACTTC.